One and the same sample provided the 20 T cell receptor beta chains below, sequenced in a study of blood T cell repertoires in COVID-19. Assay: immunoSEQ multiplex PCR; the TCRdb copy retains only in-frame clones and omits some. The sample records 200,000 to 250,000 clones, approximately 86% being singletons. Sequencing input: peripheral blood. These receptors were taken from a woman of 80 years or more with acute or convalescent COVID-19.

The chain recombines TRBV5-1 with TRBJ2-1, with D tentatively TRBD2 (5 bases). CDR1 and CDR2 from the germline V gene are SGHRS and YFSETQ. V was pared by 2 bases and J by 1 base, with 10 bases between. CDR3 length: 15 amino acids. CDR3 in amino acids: CASSLRSGSYNEQFF. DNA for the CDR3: TGCGCCAGCAGCTTAAGGAGCGGTTCCTACAATGAGCAGTTCTTC.

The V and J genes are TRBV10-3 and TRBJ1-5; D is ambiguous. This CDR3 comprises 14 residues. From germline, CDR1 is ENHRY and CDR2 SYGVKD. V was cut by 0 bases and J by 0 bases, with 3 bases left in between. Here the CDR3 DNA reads TGTGCCATCAGTGAGTCGCGTAGCAATCAGCCCCAGCATTTT. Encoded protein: CAISESRSNQPQHF.

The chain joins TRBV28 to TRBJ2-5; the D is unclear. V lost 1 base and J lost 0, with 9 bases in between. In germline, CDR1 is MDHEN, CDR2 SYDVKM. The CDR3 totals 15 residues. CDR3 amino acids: CASSLFLGNQETQYF. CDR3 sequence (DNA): TGTGCCAGCAGTTTATTTCTAGGAAACCAAGAGACCCAGTACTTC. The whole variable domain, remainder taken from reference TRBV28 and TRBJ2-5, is DVKVTQSSRYLVKRTGEKVFLECVQDMDHENMFWYRQDPGLGLRLIYFSYDVKMKEKGDIPEGYSVSREKKERFSLILESASTNQTSMYLCASSLFLGNQETQYFGPGTRLLVL.

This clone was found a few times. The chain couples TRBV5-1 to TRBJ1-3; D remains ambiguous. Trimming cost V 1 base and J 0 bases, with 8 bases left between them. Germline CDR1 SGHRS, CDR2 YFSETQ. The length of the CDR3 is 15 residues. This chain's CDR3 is CASSLIPSSGNTIYF. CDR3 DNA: TGCGCCAGCAGCTTGATACCTAGCTCTGGAAACACCATATATTTT. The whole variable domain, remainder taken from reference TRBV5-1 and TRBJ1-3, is KAGVTQTPRYLIKTRGQQVTLSCSPISGHRSVSWYQQTPGQGLQFLFEYFSETQRNKGNFPGRFSGRQFSNSRSEMNVSTLELGDSALYLCASSLIPSSGNTIYFGEGSWLTVV.

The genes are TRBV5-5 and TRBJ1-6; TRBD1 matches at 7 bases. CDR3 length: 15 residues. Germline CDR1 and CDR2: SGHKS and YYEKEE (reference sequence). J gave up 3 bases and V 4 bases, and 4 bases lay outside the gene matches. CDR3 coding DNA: TGTGCCAGCAGCGACAGGGTTCTCTATAATTCACCCCTCCACTTT. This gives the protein CASSDRVLYNSPLHF.

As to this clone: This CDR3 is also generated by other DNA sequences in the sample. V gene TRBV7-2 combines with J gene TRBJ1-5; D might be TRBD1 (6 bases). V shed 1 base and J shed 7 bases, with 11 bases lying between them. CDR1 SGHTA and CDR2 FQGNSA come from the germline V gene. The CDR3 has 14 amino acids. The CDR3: CASSLGQGSQPQHF. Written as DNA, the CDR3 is TGTGCCAGCAGCTTAGGCCAGGGGAGCCAGCCCCAGCATTTT.

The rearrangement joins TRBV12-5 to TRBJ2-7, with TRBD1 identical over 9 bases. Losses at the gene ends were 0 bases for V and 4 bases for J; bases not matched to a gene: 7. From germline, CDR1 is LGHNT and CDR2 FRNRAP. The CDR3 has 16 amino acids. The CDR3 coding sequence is TGTGCTAGTGGTTTGGTAACCGGACAGGGGACGTACGAGCAGTACTTC. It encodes CASGLVTGQGTYEQYF.

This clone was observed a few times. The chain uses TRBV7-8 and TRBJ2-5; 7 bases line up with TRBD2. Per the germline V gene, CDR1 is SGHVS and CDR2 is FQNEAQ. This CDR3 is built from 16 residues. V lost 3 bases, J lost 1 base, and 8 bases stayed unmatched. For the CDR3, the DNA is TGTGCCAGCAGCTTCCGAAGACTAGCAGTCCAAGAGACCCAGTACTTC. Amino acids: CASSFRRLAVQETQYF. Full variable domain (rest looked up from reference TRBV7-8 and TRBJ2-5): GAGVSQSPRYKVAKRGQDVALRCDPISGHVSLFWYQQALGQGPEFLTYFQNEAQLDKSGLPSDRFFAERPEGSVSTLKIQRTQQEDSAVYLCASSFRRLAVQETQYFGPGTRLLVL.

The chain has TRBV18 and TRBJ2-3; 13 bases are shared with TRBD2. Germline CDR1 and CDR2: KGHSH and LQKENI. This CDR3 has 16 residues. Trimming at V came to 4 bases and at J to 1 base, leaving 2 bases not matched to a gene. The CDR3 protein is CASSLGLAGGTDTQYF. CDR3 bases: TGTGCCAGCTCACTCGGACTAGCGGGGGGCACAGATACGCAGTATTTT.

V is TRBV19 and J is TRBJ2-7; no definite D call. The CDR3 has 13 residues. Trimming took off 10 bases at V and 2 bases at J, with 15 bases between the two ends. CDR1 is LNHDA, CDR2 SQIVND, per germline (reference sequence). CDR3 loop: CATRSLGAYEQYF. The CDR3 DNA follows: TGTGCCACTCGCTCACTCGGAGCCTACGAGCAGTACTTC.

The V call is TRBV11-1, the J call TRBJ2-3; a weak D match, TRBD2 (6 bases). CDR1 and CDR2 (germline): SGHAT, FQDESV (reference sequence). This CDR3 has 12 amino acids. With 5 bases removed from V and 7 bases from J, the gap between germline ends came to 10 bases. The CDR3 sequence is CASSRDSYTQYF. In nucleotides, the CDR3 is TGTGCCAGCAGCCGGGACTCCTATACGCAGTATTTT.

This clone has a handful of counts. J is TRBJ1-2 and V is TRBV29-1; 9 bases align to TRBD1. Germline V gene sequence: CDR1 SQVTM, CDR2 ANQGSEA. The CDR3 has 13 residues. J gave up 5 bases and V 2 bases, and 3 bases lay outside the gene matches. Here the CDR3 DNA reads TGCAGCGTTGAAAGGGGACAGGGTTATGGCTACACCTTC. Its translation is CSVERGQGYGYTF. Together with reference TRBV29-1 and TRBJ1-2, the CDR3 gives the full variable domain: SAVISQKPSRDICQRGTSLTIQCQVDSQVTMMFWYRQQPGQSLTLIATANQGSEATYESGFVIDKFPISRPNLTFSTLTVSNMSPEDSSIYLCSVERGQGYGYTFGSGTRLTVV.

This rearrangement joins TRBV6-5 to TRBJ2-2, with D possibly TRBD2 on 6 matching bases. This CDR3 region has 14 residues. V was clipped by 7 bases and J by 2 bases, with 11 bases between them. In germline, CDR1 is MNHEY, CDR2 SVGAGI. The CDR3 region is CASMGGPNTGELFF. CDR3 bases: TGTGCCAGCATGGGGGGTCCCAACACCGGGGAGCTGTTTTTT.

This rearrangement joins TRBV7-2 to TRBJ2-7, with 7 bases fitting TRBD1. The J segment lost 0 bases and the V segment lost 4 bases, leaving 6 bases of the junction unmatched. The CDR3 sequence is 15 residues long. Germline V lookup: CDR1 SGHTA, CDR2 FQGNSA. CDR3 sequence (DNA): TGTGCCAGCAGCTGGGAGACAGGGAGCTCCTACGAGCAGTACTTC. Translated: CASSWETGSSYEQYF.

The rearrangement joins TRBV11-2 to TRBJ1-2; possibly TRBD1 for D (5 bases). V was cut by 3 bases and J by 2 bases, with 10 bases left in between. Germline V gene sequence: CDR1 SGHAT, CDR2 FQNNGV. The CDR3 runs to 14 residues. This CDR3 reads CASSFSTANYGYTF. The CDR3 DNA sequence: TGTGCCAGCAGCTTCTCGACAGCGAACTATGGCTACACCTTC.

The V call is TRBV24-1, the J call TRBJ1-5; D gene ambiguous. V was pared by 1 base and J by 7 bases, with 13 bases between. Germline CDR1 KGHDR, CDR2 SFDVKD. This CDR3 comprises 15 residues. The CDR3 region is CATSDLGRELQPQHF. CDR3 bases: TGTGCCACCAGTGATTTAGGGAGGGAACTGCAGCCCCAGCATTTT.

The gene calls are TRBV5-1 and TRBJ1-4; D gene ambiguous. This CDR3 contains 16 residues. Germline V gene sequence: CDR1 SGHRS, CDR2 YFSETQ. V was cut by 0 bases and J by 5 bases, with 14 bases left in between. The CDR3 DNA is TGCGCCAGCAGCTTGGGAACGACACAAGGAAATGAAAAACTGTTTTTT. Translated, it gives CASSLGTTQGNEKLFF.

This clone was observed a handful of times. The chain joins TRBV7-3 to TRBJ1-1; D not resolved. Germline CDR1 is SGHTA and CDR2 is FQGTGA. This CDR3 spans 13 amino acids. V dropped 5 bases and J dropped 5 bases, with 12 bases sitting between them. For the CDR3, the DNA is TGTGCCAGCAGCCCACCGGGGTATACTGAAGCTTTCTTT. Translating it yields CASSPPGYTEAFF.

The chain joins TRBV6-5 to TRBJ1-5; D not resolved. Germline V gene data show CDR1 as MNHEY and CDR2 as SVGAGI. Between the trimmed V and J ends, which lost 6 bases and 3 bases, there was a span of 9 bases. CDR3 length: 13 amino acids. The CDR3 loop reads CASSGRVNQPQHF. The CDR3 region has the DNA TGTGCCAGCAGCGGGAGGGTCAATCAGCCCCAGCATTTT.

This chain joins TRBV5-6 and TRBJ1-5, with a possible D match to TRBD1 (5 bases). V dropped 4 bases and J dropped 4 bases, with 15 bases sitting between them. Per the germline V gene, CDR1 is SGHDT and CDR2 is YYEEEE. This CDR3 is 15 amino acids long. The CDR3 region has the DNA TGTGCCAGCAGCCCCTGGGGGGGAGGGAATCAGCCCCAGCATTTT. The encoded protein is CASSPWGGGNQPQHF.